This TCR beta chain was identified in a study of blood T cell repertoires in COVID-19. Study-wide background: Sources were T cells, B-cell-depleted T cells, or PBMCs; the material itself was cDNA or gDNA.

Per the original methods: Using reference gene primer amplification, nucleated cell counts were estimated. Sequencing was performed with immunoSEQ multiplex PCR; in TCRdb, only in-frame clones are kept and a portion is missing. That table supplies the V and J calls and clone size; D and trimming were determined from the DNA. The sample contains around 160,000 clones, around 82% of which appear only once. CDR3 length: 18 amino acids. Germline V gene data show CDR1 as SGHTA and CDR2 as FQGNSA. The V gene end was trimmed by 6 bases and the J gene end by 0 bases; junction bases not matched to a gene: 13.

The clonotype originates from a human donor with acute or convalescent COVID-19. The donor label of this sample is uncertain. The sequenced sample consisted of peripheral blood. The chain links TRBV7-2 to TRBJ1-1; TRBD1 matches at 10 bases. The CDR3 region is CASSGGTGVNPMNTEAFF. CDR3 in DNA: TGTGCCAGCAGTGGGGGGACAGGGGTGAACCCAATGAACACTGAAGCTTTCTTT.